This T cell receptor beta chain was obtained from a study of T cells after yellow fever vaccination. The length of the CDR3 is 16 residues. As regards this clonotype: The junction departs from the called germline gene at one end, perhaps through a read error.

Using its own MiXCR run on the 5' RACE reads, TCRdb lists one record per CDR3 protein. This table has some 130,000 distinct CDR3 sequences, around 6.3% appearing once. The origin of this receptor is a man aged 25 to 40 who received the YFV17D yellow fever vaccine. The rearrangement uses TRBV12-3 or TRBV12-4 and TRBJ1-6; 8 bases fit TRBD1. Material: CD4+ T cells sorted from PBMCs, obtained 10 days after the yellow fever booster vaccination. The CDR3 region has the DNA TGCTGTGCTAGCGACAGGGGTATACCCTATAATTCACCCCTCCACTTT. It yields the protein CCASDRGIPYNSPLHF.